These 5 T cell receptor beta chains were all obtained from the same sample, sequenced in a study of T cells in Graves' hyperthyroidism and ophthalmopathy. Authors of the study amplified TCR beta CDR3 regions from RNA transcripts. In the first-round RT-PCR of the TCR CDR3, the HTBI primer set was used. TCRdb reanalysed the multiplex PCR reads using MiXCR and keeps one entry per CDR3 protein. Of some 500,000 distinct CDR3 sequences listed, approximately 15% are singletons. The sequenced material came from blood. These TCRs come from a woman between 18 and 29 years old with Graves' hyperthyroidism.

This clonotype appeared many times. The rearrangement joins TRBV9 to TRBJ2-2; D is ambiguous. Germline CDR1 SGDLS, CDR2 YYNGEE. This CDR3 is built from 14 residues. V was shortened by 3 bases and J by 4 bases, with 10 bases between the two germline ends. CDR3: CASSAPKGTGELFF. As DNA, the CDR3 is TGTGCCAGCAGCGCGCCGAAAGGCACCGGGGAGCTGTTTTTT.

In its sample, this clonotype was seen many times. V is TRBV9 and J is TRBJ2-1; D unresolved. This CDR3 has 13 amino acids. Trimming took 0 bases from V and 5 from J, leaving 6 bases between them. Looked up from germline, CDR1 is SGDLS and CDR2 is YYNGEE. CDR3 nucleotides: TGTGCCAGCAGCGTAGCCTCTGACAATGAGCAGTTCTTC. Its translation: CASSVASDNEQFF.

This clonotype was counted ten times or more. This chain links TRBV5-1 with TRBJ2-1; 10 bases match TRBD2. From germline, CDR1 is SGHRS and CDR2 YFSETQ. This CDR3 spans 18 amino acids. With V trimmed by 2 bases and J by 2 bases, 10 bases remained unmatched. CDR3 nucleotides: TGCGCCAGCAGCTTAGTGAGCGGGAGGGCCGGTACCTACAATGAGCAGTTCTTC. Translated: CASSLVSGRAGTYNEQFF.

This clonotype was detected ten times or more. V and J are TRBV9 and TRBJ2-1, with 9 bases matching TRBD2. The length of the CDR3 is 16 residues. J lost 6 bases, V lost 3 bases, and 10 bases had no gene match. CDR1 and CDR2 (germline): SGDLS, YYNGEE. CDR3 in amino acids: CASSAPSRTSANEQFF. The DNA for the CDR3 is TGTGCCAGCAGCGCTCCCTCCCGGACTAGCGCCAATGAGCAGTTCTTC.

In this sample, this clonotype turned up a few times. The chain recombines TRBV19 with TRBJ2-1, with 10 bases matching TRBD2. The CDR3 contains 13 residues. V shed 6 bases, J shed 8 bases, and the junction held 4 bases outside the gene matches. The germline gives CDR1 LNHDA, CDR2 SQIVND (reference sequence). The CDR3 sequence is CASRLAGTHEQFF. CDR3 bases: TGTGCCAGTAGACTAGCGGGAACCCATGAGCAGTTCTTC.